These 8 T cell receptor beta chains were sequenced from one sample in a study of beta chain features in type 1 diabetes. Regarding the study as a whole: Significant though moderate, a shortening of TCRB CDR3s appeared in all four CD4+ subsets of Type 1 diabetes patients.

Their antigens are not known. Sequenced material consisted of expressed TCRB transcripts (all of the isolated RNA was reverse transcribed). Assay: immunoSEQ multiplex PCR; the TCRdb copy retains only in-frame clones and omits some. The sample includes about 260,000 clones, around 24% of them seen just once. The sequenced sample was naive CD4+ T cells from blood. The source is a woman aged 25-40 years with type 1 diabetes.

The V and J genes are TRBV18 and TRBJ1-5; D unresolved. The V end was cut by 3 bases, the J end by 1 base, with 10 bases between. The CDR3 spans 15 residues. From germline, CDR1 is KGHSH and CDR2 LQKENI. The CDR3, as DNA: TGTGCCAGCTCACCTACGAGAGGGAGCAATCAGCCCCAGCATTTT. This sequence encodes CASSPTRGSNQPQHF.

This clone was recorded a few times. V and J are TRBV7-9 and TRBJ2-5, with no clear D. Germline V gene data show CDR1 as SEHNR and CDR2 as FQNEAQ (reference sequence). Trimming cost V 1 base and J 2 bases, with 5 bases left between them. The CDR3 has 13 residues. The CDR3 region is CASSLDSQETQYF. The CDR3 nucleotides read TGTGCCAGCAGCTTAGACAGTCAAGAGACCCAGTACTTC.

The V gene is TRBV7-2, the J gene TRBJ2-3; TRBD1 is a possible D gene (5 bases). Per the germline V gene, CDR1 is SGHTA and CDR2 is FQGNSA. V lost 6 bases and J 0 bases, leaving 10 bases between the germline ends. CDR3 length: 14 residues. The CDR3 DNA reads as TGTGCCAGCAGGTGGAAGGGGAGCACAGATACGCAGTATTTT. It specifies CASRWKGSTDTQYF.

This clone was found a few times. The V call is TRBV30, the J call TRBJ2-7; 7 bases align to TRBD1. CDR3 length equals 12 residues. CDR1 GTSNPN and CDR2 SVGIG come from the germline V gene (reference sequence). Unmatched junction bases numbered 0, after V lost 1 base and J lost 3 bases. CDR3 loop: CAWSGQGYEQYF. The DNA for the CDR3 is TGTGCCTGGAGTGGACAGGGCTACGAGCAGTACTTC.

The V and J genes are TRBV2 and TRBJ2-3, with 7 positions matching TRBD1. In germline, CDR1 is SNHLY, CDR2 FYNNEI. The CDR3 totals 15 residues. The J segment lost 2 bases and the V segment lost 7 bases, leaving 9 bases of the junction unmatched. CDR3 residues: CASIYSGQLTDTQYF. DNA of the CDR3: TGTGCCAGCATCTACTCGGGACAGCTCACAGATACGCAGTATTTT.

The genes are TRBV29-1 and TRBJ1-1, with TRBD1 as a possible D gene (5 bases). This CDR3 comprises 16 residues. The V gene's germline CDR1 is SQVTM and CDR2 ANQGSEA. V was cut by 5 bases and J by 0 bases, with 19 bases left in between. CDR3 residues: CSVQRGGVSMNTEAFF. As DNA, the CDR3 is TGCAGCGTTCAAAGGGGTGGCGTGTCCATGAACACTGAAGCTTTCTTT.

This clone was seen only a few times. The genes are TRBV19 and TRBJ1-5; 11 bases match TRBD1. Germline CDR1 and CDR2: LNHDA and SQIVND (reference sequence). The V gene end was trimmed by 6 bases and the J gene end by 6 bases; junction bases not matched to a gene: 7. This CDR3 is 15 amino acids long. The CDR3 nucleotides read TGTGCCAGTAGCATCGGACAGGGGGCCGGTCAGCCCCAGCATTTT. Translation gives CASSIGQGAGQPQHF.

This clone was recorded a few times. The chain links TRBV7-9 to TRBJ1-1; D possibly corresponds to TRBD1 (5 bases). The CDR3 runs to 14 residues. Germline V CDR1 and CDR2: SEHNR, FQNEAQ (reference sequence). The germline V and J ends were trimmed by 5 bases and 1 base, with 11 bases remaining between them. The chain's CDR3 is CASSRRDSNTEAFF. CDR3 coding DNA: TGTGCCAGCAGCCGCCGGGACTCGAACACTGAAGCTTTCTTT.